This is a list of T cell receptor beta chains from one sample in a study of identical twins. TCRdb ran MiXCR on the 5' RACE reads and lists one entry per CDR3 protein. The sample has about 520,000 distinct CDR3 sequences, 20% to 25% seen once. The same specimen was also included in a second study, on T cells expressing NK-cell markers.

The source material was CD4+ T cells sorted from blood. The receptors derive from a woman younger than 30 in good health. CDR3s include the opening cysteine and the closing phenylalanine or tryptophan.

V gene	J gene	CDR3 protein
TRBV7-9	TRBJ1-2	CASSLEVPAYGYTF
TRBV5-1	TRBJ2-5	CASSFMPGGEETQYF
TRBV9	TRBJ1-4	CASSVTGESGEKLFF
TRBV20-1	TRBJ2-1	CSATAGGYGNEQFF
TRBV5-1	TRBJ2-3	CASSLERPSTDTQYF
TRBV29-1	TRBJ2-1	CSVGGTESSYNEQFF
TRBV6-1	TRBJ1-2	CASRWTGEVYGYTF
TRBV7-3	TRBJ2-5	CASSLMGRRETQYF
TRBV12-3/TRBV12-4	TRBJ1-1	CASRQLMNTEAFF
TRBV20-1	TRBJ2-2	CSARGSLLELGGELFF
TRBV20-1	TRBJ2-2	CSASGLAGGANTGELFF